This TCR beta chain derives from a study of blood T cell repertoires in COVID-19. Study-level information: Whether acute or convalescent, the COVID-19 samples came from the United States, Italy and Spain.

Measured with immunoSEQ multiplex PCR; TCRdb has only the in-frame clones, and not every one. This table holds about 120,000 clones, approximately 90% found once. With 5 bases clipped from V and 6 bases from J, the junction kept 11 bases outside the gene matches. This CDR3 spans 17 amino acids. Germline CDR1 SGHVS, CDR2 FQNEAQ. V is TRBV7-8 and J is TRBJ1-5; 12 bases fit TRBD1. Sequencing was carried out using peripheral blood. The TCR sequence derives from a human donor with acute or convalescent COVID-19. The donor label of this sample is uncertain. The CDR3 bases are TGTGCCAGCAGCCTAACCGGGACAGGGGGCGTCGGTCAGCCCCAGCATTTT. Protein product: CASSLTGTGGVGQPQHF.